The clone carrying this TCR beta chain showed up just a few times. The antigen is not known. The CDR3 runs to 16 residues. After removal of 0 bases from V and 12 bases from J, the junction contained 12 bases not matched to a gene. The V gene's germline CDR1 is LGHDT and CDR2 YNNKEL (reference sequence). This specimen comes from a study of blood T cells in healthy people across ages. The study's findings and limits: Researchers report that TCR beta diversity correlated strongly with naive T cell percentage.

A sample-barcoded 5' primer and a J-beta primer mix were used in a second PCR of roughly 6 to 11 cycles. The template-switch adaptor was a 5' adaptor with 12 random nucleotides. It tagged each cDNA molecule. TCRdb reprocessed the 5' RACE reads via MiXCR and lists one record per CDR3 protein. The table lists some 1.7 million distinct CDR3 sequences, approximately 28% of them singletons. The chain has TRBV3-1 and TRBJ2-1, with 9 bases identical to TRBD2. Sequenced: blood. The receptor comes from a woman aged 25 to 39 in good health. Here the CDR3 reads CASSQETSGRRPRQFF. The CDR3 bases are TGTGCCAGCAGCCAAGAAACTAGCGGGCGGAGGCCCCGGCAGTTCTTC.